Following are 20 T cell receptor delta chains from one sample sequenced in a study of gamma-delta chains in newborns, infants, children. TCRdb re-called the reads through CATT. The repertoire holds around 3,500 delta-chain clones, about 0.6% seen once, with around 14% in the top ten. The sequenced sample consisted of blood. The receptors originated from a child who was a newborn, infant or young child, either healthy, febrile or measles-vaccinated (not recorded which).

About this clone: This is likely an artifact of a read error, given a far larger clone one base away. This specimen includes other DNA sequences encoding the same CDR3. The chain carries TRDV2 and TRDJ3, with 7 bases that match TRDD3. The length of the CDR3 is 18 residues. V was pared by 1 base and J by 0 bases, with 5 bases of the junction left unmatched. Germline V lookup: CDR1 GEAIGNYY, CDR2 EKD. DNA of the CDR3: TGTGCCTGTGACACAGTTTGGGGGAGCTCCTGGGACACCCGACAGATGTTTTTC. Protein sequence: CACDTVWGSSWDTRQMFF.

This clone was counted a few times. This may be a read error, as it is one base from a much larger clone. The chain has TRDV2 and TRDJ3; D perhaps matches TRDD3 (6 bases). CDR3 size: 20 residues. Germline lookup yields CDR1 GEAIGNYY and CDR2 EKD. V was cut by 0 bases and J by 0 bases, with 17 bases left in between. The CDR3: CACDTVWGVDLSWDTRQMFF. In DNA, the CDR3 is TGTGCCTGTGACACCGTTTGGGGGGTCGACCTCTCCTGGGACACCCGACAGATGTTTTTC.

This clone came up a few times. The sample contains more than one DNA sequence encoding this CDR3. The J gene is TRDJ2, the V gene TRDV2; the D gene is possibly TRDD3 (5 bases). Trimming pared 7 bases from V and 5 bases from J, leaving 19 bases between. This CDR3 has 15 residues. The germline V gene has CDR1 GEAIGNYY and CDR2 EKD. The CDR3 coding sequence is TGTGCCTGCGTCCTCAAGGGTGGGGTTACAGCACAACTCTTCTTT. This gives the protein CACVLKGGVTAQLFF.

In its sample, this clone is large. The chain links TRDV2 to TRDJ3, with 11 bases aligning to TRDD3. V lost 0 bases to trimming and J lost 2 bases; unmatched junction nucleotides: 2. Germline V CDR1 and CDR2: GEAIGNYY, EKD. The CDR3 has 18 residues. The chain's CDR3 is CACDTLLGDTWDTRQMFF. The CDR3 DNA follows: TGTGCCTGTGACACCCTACTGGGGGATACCTGGGACACCCGACAGATGTTTTTC.

As concerns this clone: The protein recorded in TCRdb matches a much larger clone and deviates from this DNA's translation at residue 3, suggesting a read error; the protein here is obtained by translating the DNA. This chain connects TRDV2 to TRDJ2; weak D call: TRDD3 (5 bases). Germline V gene data show CDR1 as GEAIGNYY and CDR2 as EKD. Trimming removed 8 bases from V and 3 bases from J, with 18 bases in between. This CDR3 is built from 15 residues. The CDR3, as DNA: TGTGCCTTTGTCCTCAAGGGTGGGGTGACAGCACAACTCTTCTTT. Amino acid sequence: CAFVLKGGVTAQLFF.

This clone was recorded a few times. The protein recorded in TCRdb matches a much larger clone and deviates from this DNA's translation at residue 4, suggesting a read error; the protein here is obtained by translating the DNA. This chain's CDR3 is CACGTLGDILTAQLFF. For the CDR3, the DNA is TGTGCCTGTGGCACCCTGGGGGATATTTTGACAGCACAACTCTTCTTT. This chain joins TRDV2 and TRDJ2, with 10 bases matching TRDD3. Germline CDR1 is GEAIGNYY and CDR2 is EKD. CDR3 length: 16 residues.

This clone was detected many times. A far larger clone differs by one base, so this is likely a read error. V is TRDV2 and J is TRDJ2; TRDD3 matches at 10 bases. The junction had 4 bases not matched to a gene; V was cut back by 5 bases and J by 5 bases. Germline CDR1 and CDR2: GEAIGNYY and EKD. The CDR3 runs 14 residues. CDR3 loop: CACGILGDTAQLFF. In DNA, the CDR3 is TGTGCCTGTGGCATACTGGGGGATACAGCACAACTCTTCTTT.

As concerns this clone: The protein held in TCRdb is that of a much larger clone and does not match this DNA's translation at residue 9, likely because of a read error; the protein shown is translated from the DNA. The rearrangement uses TRDV2 and TRDJ1; D not resolved. The CDR3 covers 13 residues. Per germline, CDR1 GEAIGNYY and CDR2 EKD. CDR3 amino acids: CACDTWDTNKLIF. CDR3 DNA: TGTGCCTGTGACACCTGGGACACCAATAAACTCATCTTT.

This clone was seen a handful of times. A far larger clone is a single base away, which makes a read error likely. The sample has other DNA sequences that encode this CDR3 too. As DNA, the CDR3 is TGTGCCTGTGACACGGGGGATGCTAGCTCCTGGGACACCCGACAGATGTTTTTT. It encodes CACDTGDASSWDTRQMFF. The rearrangement uses TRDV2 and TRDJ3, with 7 bases aligning to TRDD3. CDR1 and CDR2 from the germline V gene are GEAIGNYY and EKD. This CDR3 comprises 18 residues.

A word on this clone: It differs at one base from a far larger clone, so likely a read error. The J gene is TRDJ3, the V gene TRDV2; 13 nucleotides agree with TRDD3. This CDR3 comprises 23 residues. From germline, CDR1 is GEAIGNYY and CDR2 EKD. CDR3: CACDPWRVLGDTRSSWDTRQRFF. CDR3 sequence (DNA): TGTGCCTGCGACCCTTGGAGGGTACTGGGGGATACGCGCAGCTCCTGGGACACCCGACAGAGGTTTTTC.

Comments on this clone: A read error likely explains this, since a far larger clone differs by one base. Other DNA variants within this sample encode the same CDR3. The chain links TRDV2 to TRDJ3, with 8 nucleotides matching TRDD3. This CDR3 is built from 18 residues. Germline V CDR1 and CDR2: GEAIGNYY, EKD. The junction had 10 bases not matched to a gene; V was cut back by 3 bases and J by 4 bases. This CDR3 is CACDGTGGSSWDTRQMFF. CDR3 nucleotide sequence: TGTGCCTGTGACGGTACTGGGGGCAGCTCATGGGACACCCGACAGATGTTTTTC.

This clone is labeled medium-sized. In the same sample, other DNA sequences code for this CDR3. The rearrangement joins TRDV2 to TRDJ3, with 10 bases fitting TRDD3. This CDR3 is 18 amino acids long. Unmatched junction bases numbered 5, after V lost 4 bases and J lost 0 bases. Per the germline V gene, CDR1 is GEAIGNYY and CDR2 is EKD. The CDR3, as DNA: TGTGCCTGTGAAGAACTGGGGGATTCCTCCTGGGACACCCGACAGATGTTTTTC. As protein: CACEELGDSSWDTRQMFF.

This clone was recorded at least ten times. Given a far larger clone just one base away, this is likely a sequencing read error. The rearrangement joins TRDV2 to TRDJ1, with 11 bases fitting TRDD3. Germline assignment: CDR1 GEAIGNYY and CDR2 EKD. This CDR3 contains 16 residues. The CDR3 sequence: CACDTMGDTYTDKPIF. The CDR3 nucleotides read TGTGCCTGTGACACAATGGGGGATACGTACACCGATAAACCCATCTTT.

This clone has only a few counts. With only one base between it and a far larger clone, this is likely a read error. Other DNA sequences within the sample encode an identical CDR3. The chain couples TRDV2 to TRDJ1; tentative D call: TRDD3 (6 bases). This CDR3 has 16 amino acids. Germline V gene data show CDR1 as GEAIGNYY and CDR2 as EKD. Trimming took 1 base from V and 0 from J, leaving 14 bases between them. In DNA form, the CDR3 reads TGTGCCTGTGACACAATGGGAGATACGTACACCGATAAACTCATCTTT. It yields the protein CACDTMGDTYTDKLIF.

As to this clone: A far larger clone is just one base off, so this is likely a read error. Other DNA sequences within the sample encode an identical CDR3. The chain is built from TRDV2 and TRDJ2; 7 positions agree with TRDD3. CDR1 and CDR2 (germline): GEAIGNYY, EKD. The CDR3 extends over 13 amino acids. In DNA, the CDR3 is TGTGCCTGCGACACCGGGATACAAGCACAACTCTTCTTT. Its protein is CACDTGIQAQLFF.

Only a few counts were recorded for this clone. This likely reflects a read error, since a far larger clone is one base away. Within the sample, other DNA sequences also encode this same CDR3. The chain employs TRDV2 and TRDJ2; D is perhaps TRDD3 (6 bases). The CDR3 has 12 amino acids. Per the germline V gene, CDR1 is GEAIGNYY and CDR2 is EKD. The CDR3 protein is CAYWALTAQLFF. Written as DNA, the CDR3 is TGTGCCTACTGGGCTTTGACAGCGCAACTCTTCTTT.

With regard to this clone: Being one base from a much bigger clone, this may be a read error. This sequence joins TRDV2 and TRDJ3; TRDD3 agrees at 10 bases. The length of the CDR3 is 18 residues. From germline, CDR1 is GEAIGNYY and CDR2 EKD. Unmatched junction bases numbered 7, after V lost 1 base and J lost 5 bases. The CDR3 nucleotides are TGTGCCTGTGACACTGGGGGATACCGCACCCGGGACACCCGACAGATGTTTTTC. Its protein product is CACDTGGYRTRDTRQMFF.

The table lists this clone with a few counts. This sequence is one base from a far larger clone and is likely a read error. At the DNA level, this CDR3 is encoded by other sequences in the same sample as well. The chain combines TRAV29/DV5 with TRDJ2, with 11 bases lining up with TRDD3. The length of the CDR3 is 16 residues. Germline V gene lookup returns CDR1 NSMFDY and CDR2 ISSIKDK. In nucleotides, the CDR3 is TGCGCAGCAAGCGCTGGGGGATACAAGCTGACAGCACAACTCTTCTTT. Translating it yields CAASAGGYKLTAQLFF. The variable domain in full, completed from reference TRAV29/DV5 and TRDJ2, reads DQQVKQNSPSLSVQEGRISILNCDYTNSMFDYFLWYKKYPAEGPTFLISISSIKDKNEDGRFTVFLNKSAKHLSLHIVPSQPGDSAVYFCAASAGGYKLTAQLFFGKGTQLIVEP.

Concerning this clone: The translation of this DNA and the TCRdb protein of a much larger clone differ at residue 11, probably owing to a read error; the protein shown here is translated from the DNA. This chain links TRDV1 with TRDJ1; TRDD2 agrees at 9 bases. Germline trimming cut 4 bases from V and 0 bases from J; bases unmatched to any gene: 18. CDR3 length: 20 amino acids. CDR1 is TSWWSYY and CDR2 is QGS in the germline V gene. DNA for the CDR3: TGTGCTCTTGGGGTAACCTTCCTACATCACTGTGGGGCCTACACCGATAAACTCATCTTT. Translating it yields CALGVTFLHHCGAYTDKLIF.

This clone counts as medium-sized. Other DNA variants within this sample encode the same CDR3. The rearrangement links TRDV1 to TRDJ1; the D is unclear. Trimming removed 0 bases from V and 4 bases from J, with 3 bases in between. Germline assignment: CDR1 TSWWSYY and CDR2 QGS. There are 12 residues in the CDR3. Here the CDR3 reads CALGELGDKLIF. CDR3 in DNA: TGTGCTCTTGGGGAACTAGGCGATAAACTCATCTTT.